This T cell receptor (beta chain) was found in a study of blood T cell repertoires in COVID-19. Study-wide context: Spain, Italy and the United States supplied samples that represented acute and convalescent COVID-19. In each case, the material was cDNA or gDNA derived from T cells, B-cell-depleted T cells, or PBMCs.

Per the germline V gene, CDR1 is LNHDA and CDR2 is SQIVND (reference sequence). The junction had 14 bases not matched to a gene; V was cut back by 4 bases and J by 6 bases. The CDR3 extends over 17 amino acids. In the authors' workflow: Nucleated cell number was recorded as an estimate derived from reference gene primer amplification. The protocol was immunoSEQ multiplex PCR, while the TCRdb copy is restricted to in-frame clones and leaves out a portion. V, J and clone size derive from that table, while D and trimming were established from the DNA sequence. Of around 69,000 clones in the sample, around 84% were seen once.

The TCR comes from a man aged 50 or older with active COVID-19. Input material: peripheral blood. V usage is TRBV19 and J usage is TRBJ2-2; 7 bases match TRBD1. CDR3 coding DNA: TGTGCCAGTAGTACCGCTAACAGGGGAAAAGGGGCCGGGGAGCTGTTTTTT. Translated: CASSTANRGKGAGELFF.